This TCR beta chain was captured in a study of T cells expressing NK-cell markers. Across the whole study: Within the sequenced cohort of eight donors, seven exhibited HCMV seropositivity and one was seronegative. Whole-study results and caveats: In roughly 6 donors, dominant CD3+CD56+NKG2C+ clones formed 1.0-7.0% of CD8+ cells.

Note on this clonotype: Antigen unknown.

The CDR3 sequence is 14 residues long. CDR1 and CDR2 (germline): LNHDA, SQIVND (reference sequence). The authors generated TCR beta cDNA through 5'RACE template switching with UMIs. TCRdb processed the 5' RACE reads again and assigns one entry to each CDR3 protein, with no DNA. This repertoire comprises about 160,000 distinct CDR3 sequences; its ten largest clones make up just over 20%. This TCR derives from a man aged 18 to 69 in good health. The V and J genes are TRBV19 and TRBJ2-7; as DNA is missing, the TRBD2 call by TCRdb cannot be tested. The material sequenced was blood T cells: a sorted CD56 or NKG2C T cell subset, CD4+ or CD8+ T cells, or bulk PBMC T cells (not recorded which). CDR3 protein: CASSLLAGEYEQYF. The whole variable domain, remainder taken from reference TRBV19 and TRBJ2-7, is DGGITQSPKYLFRKEGQNVTLSCEQNLNHDAMYWYRQDPGQGLRLIYYSQIVNDFQKGDIAEGYSVSREKKESFPLTVTSAQKNPTAFYLCASSLLAGEYEQYFGPGTRLTVT.